These 5 T cell receptor beta chains were sequenced from one sample in a study of T cell repertoires in cytomegalovirus infection. TCRdb independently ran MiXCR on the reads; one entry per CDR3 protein. The profile covers approximately 170,000 distinct CDR3 sequences, with around 15% appearing a single time and roughly 27% taken by the ten largest. The specimen was PBMCs. These receptors originate from a human donor in good health (CMV status not recorded). Some clones in this sample may be carry-over from other donors' samples.

This clonotype has ten or more counts. V gene TRBV28 combines with J gene TRBJ1-5, with D perhaps TRBD1 (5 bases). CDR3 length: 16 amino acids. V gave up 5 bases and J gave up 0 bases, with 14 bases separating them. Germline CDR1 and CDR2: MDHEN and SYDVKM. The CDR3 sequence: CASSPLGTNSNQPQHF. DNA of the CDR3: TGTGCCAGCAGTCCCTTGGGGACGAATAGCAATCAGCCCCAGCATTTT.

This chain uses TRBV6-1 with TRBJ2-7, with a possible D match to TRBD2 (6 bases). Germline CDR1 MNHNS, CDR2 SASEGT. V lost 5 bases, J lost 5 bases, and 13 bases lay in between. The CDR3 runs 13 residues. The CDR3 region is CASSYPGGNEQYF. The CDR3 DNA sequence: TGTGCCAGCAGTTATCCAGGAGGGAACGAGCAGTACTTC.

This chain links TRBV20-1 with TRBJ1-5, with 10 bases that match TRBD1. CDR3 length: 14 residues. The germline gives CDR1 DFQATT, CDR2 SNEGSKA (reference sequence). The junction had 2 bases not matched to a gene; V was cut back by 3 bases and J by 3 bases. This chain's CDR3 is CSARGQGFNQPQHF. The CDR3 nucleotides read TGCAGTGCTAGGGGACAGGGGTTCAATCAGCCCCAGCATTTT.

The sample holds a few counts of this clonotype. The chain couples TRBV12-3 or TRBV12-4 to TRBJ2-3, with D maybe TRBD1 (5 bases). Trimming removed 7 bases from V and 3 bases from J, with 17 bases in between. The CDR3 totals 15 residues. DNA for the CDR3: TGTGCCAGCACCAAGACGCAGGGTGGGACAGATACGCAGTATTTT. Protein product: CASTKTQGGTDTQYF.

There are a few counts of this clonotype. J is TRBJ2-5 and V is TRBV19, with D hard to call. With 4 bases removed from V and 5 bases from J, the gap between germline ends came to 20 bases. This CDR3 is built from 16 residues. CDR1 and CDR2 (germline): LNHDA, SQIVND (reference sequence). The CDR3 loop reads CASSKKVPTMGETQYF. The CDR3 DNA reads TGTGCCAGTAGTAAAAAGGTTCCAACCATGGGGGAGACCCAGTACTTC. Complete variable domain (other parts from reference TRBV19 and TRBJ2-5): DGGITQSPKYLFRKEGQNVTLSCEQNLNHDAMYWYRQDPGQGLRLIYYSQIVNDFQKGDIAEGYSVSREKKESFPLTVTSAQKNPTAFYLCASSKKVPTMGETQYFGPGTRLLVL.